This T cell receptor beta chain was obtained from a study of control samples from healthy donors and cancer patients (dated by TCRdb to about 2020). Comments on this clone: What antigen it recognizes has not been identified. No much larger clone is present one base from it, and per-base qualities are unavailable.

Libraries were built with the immunoSEQ multiplex PCR assay. What TCRdb holds here is the immuneACCESS table cut down to in-frame rearrangements. Part of the clones is not present; checked against another copy, under half of the missing clones reflect an unresolved V gene, and the others are unexplained. Within this sample are approximately 140,000 clones, with 94% of them counted one time only. The ten largest clones represent less than 15% of the sample. The CDR3 has 12 amino acids, counting the end cysteine and phenylalanine. Here the CDR3 DNA is all that survives: 36 bases in frame from base 1. The germline ends are 5 bases apart after V is trimmed by 1 base and J by 6 bases. According to the germline V gene (reference sequence), CDR1 reads PRHDT and CDR2 reads FYEKMQ.

The sequence was obtained from a man aged 35-49 years in good health. The chain is encoded by TRBV13 joined to TRBJ2-3; the D segment cannot be called with confidence. The specimen sequenced was blood. The CDR3: CASSLVGDTQYF. The DNA sequence is as follows: TGTGCCAGCAGCTTAGTGGGGGATACGCAGTATTTT.